Each of the 27 T cell receptor beta chains below was sequenced from the same sample in a study of T cell repertoires in cytomegalovirus infection. These receptors have no known antigen. MiXCR, run by TCRdb on the reads, gives a single entry per CDR3 protein. The sample contains some 940,000 distinct CDR3 sequences, around 31% of which appear only once. This material consisted of cultured CD8+ T cells from PBMCs, taken from culture after CMV antigen stimulation. The source is a human donor in good health (CMV status not recorded). Some clones in this sample may be carry-over from other donors' samples.

The chain links TRBV29-1 to TRBJ1-1; no definite D call. The CDR3 length is 13 residues. V was clipped by 4 bases and J by 3 bases, with 12 bases between them. The germline gives CDR1 SQVTM, CDR2 ANQGSEA. Here the CDR3 reads CSVVSRDDTEAFF. The DNA of the CDR3 is TGCAGCGTTGTTTCCCGAGATGACACTGAAGCTTTCTTT.

About this clonotype itself: Germline is not matched at one junction end, which may reflect a read error. V gene TRBV7-9 combines with J gene TRBJ2-3, with 10 bases matching TRBD2. This CDR3 has 17 amino acids. Germline lookup yields CDR1 SEHNR and CDR2 FQNEAQ (reference sequence). CDR3 coding DNA: TGTGCCAGCGGCTTAGGACTAGCGGACAGTAGCACAGATACGCAGTATTTT. Translated: CASGLGLADSSTDTQYF. The entire variable domain, with the rest obtained from reference TRBV7-9 and TRBJ2-3, is as follows: DTGVSQNPRHKITKRGQNVTFRCDPISEHNRLYWYRQTLGQGPEFLTYFQNEAQLEKSRLLSDRFSAERPKGSFSTLEIQRTEQGDSAMYLCASGLGLADSSTDTQYFGPGTRLTVL.

The gene calls are TRBV12-3 or TRBV12-4 and TRBJ1-5; 7 bases fit TRBD1. With V trimmed by 5 bases and J by 2 bases, 9 bases remained unmatched. The CDR3 has 16 residues. CDR3 residues: CASSQTGFFGNQPQHF. The CDR3 nucleotides are TGTGCCAGCAGTCAGACAGGGTTCTTTGGCAATCAGCCCCAGCATTTT.

This clonotype has only a few counts. This rearrangement joins TRBV7-9 to TRBJ1-3, with 12 nucleotides matching TRBD1. J lost 0 bases, V lost 5 bases, and 11 bases had no gene match. In germline, CDR1 is SEHNR, CDR2 FQNEAQ (reference sequence). The CDR3 is made up of 19 amino acids. CDR3 loop: CASSRGTGGARSSGNTIYF. Written as DNA, the CDR3 is TGTGCCAGCAGCCGCGGGACAGGGGGCGCGAGGAGCTCTGGAAACACCATATATTTT.

The chain combines TRBV12-3 or TRBV12-4 with TRBJ1-1; a weak D match, TRBD1 (5 bases). The CDR3 spans 11 residues. Trimming left V 8 bases short and J 6 bases short, with 10 bases between. Here the CDR3 DNA reads TGTGCCAGCGGAGGGGTCCCTGAAGCTTTCTTT. Its translation is CASGGVPEAFF.

As regards this clonotype: A read error is possible here, since a much larger clone lies one base away. The chain employs TRBV7-8 and TRBJ2-5; D is ambiguous. The V end was cut by 5 bases, the J end by 1 base, with 14 bases between. This CDR3 is built from 15 residues. The germline gives CDR1 SGHVS, CDR2 FQNEAQ. The CDR3 region is CASSPVVGSQETQYF. CDR3 nucleotides: TGTGCCAGCAGCCCAGTGGTAGGCTCCCAAGAGACCCAGTACTTC.

This chain joins TRBV27 and TRBJ2-1, with 7 bases aligning to TRBD1. Germline V CDR1 and CDR2: MNHEY, SMNVEV (reference sequence). Trimming cost V 5 bases and J 0 bases; bases outside gene matches: 7. The CDR3 extends over 16 amino acids. CDR3 loop: CASSPHAGGSYNEQFF. The CDR3 DNA is TGTGCCAGCAGTCCCCATGCAGGGGGCTCCTACAATGAGCAGTTCTTC.

In its sample, this clonotype was seen a few times. This chain connects TRBV12-3 or TRBV12-4 to TRBJ2-5; 9 bases map to TRBD2. V lost 2 bases and J lost 5; bases outside the gene matches: 6. CDR3 length: 15 residues. CDR3 in DNA: TGTGCCAGCAGTTTACAGCGGGGGGCCGGTGAGACCCAGTACTTC. This encodes CASSLQRGAGETQYF.

This clonotype was counted between two and nine times. The chain uses TRBV11-3 and TRBJ2-3; the match to TRBD2 covers 10 bases. This CDR3 region has 18 residues. Germline V CDR1 and CDR2: SGHNT, YENEEA. V shed 0 bases and J 2 bases; nucleotides not matched to a gene: 8. CDR3 in DNA: TGTGCCAGCAGCTTAGAAGGTGGAGCGGGGGGGACCACAGATACGCAGTATTTT. Its protein product is CASSLEGGAGGTTDTQYF.

There are a few counts of this clonotype. The chain has TRBV4-1 and TRBJ2-1, with D uncertain. This CDR3 is built from 12 residues. Germline CDR1 is MGHRA and CDR2 is YSYEKL. V lost 1 base to trimming and J lost 10 bases, with 8 bases between them. The CDR3 sequence is CASSQVGAEQFF. For the CDR3, the DNA is TGCGCCAGCAGCCAAGTCGGTGCCGAGCAGTTCTTC.

This chain uses TRBV2 with TRBJ1-5; the D gene is possibly TRBD1 (6 bases). The CDR3 length is 15 residues. Germline CDR1 is SNHLY and CDR2 is FYNNEI. V was shortened by 5 bases and J by 0 bases, with 11 bases between the two germline ends. The CDR3 nucleotides read TGTGCCAGCAGTCGACAGGCCTATAGCAATCAGCCCCAGCATTTT. It encodes CASSRQAYSNQPQHF.

This clonotype showed up just a few times. V usage is TRBV7-9 and J usage is TRBJ2-2, with TRBD1 matching 7 bases. Germline values: CDR1 SEHNR, CDR2 FQNEAQ (reference sequence). The CDR3 length is 16 residues. Losses at the gene ends were 5 bases for V and 0 bases for J; bases not matched to a gene: 6. The CDR3 region is CASSQLQGPNTGELFF. CDR3 nucleotide sequence: TGTGCCAGCAGCCAGCTACAGGGGCCGAACACCGGGGAGCTGTTTTTT.

This rearrangement joins TRBV4-3 to TRBJ2-1, with 10 bases that match TRBD1. Trimming cost V 4 bases and J 5 bases; bases outside gene matches: 14. The CDR3 spans 18 residues. The germline CDR1 and CDR2 sequences are LGHNA and YSLEER. This CDR3 is CASSRMTGGPYLNNEQFF. The CDR3 coding sequence is TGCGCCAGCAGCCGAATGACAGGGGGCCCCTATTTAAACAATGAGCAGTTCTTC.

V and J are TRBV6-1 and TRBJ2-3; TRBD2 is a possible D gene (5 bases). The V gene lost 5 bases and the J gene lost 1 base, with 13 bases spanning the gap. The length of the CDR3 is 15 residues. CDR1 and CDR2 from the germline V gene are MNHNS and SASEGT. CDR3 sequence: CASSRRGHRTDTQYF. CDR3 nucleotides: TGTGCCAGCAGTCGAAGAGGGCACCGCACAGATACGCAGTATTTT.

This clonotype has more than one count but fewer than ten. The chain uses TRBV7-8 and TRBJ2-7; D remains ambiguous. This CDR3 spans 13 amino acids. The germline V gene has CDR1 SGHVS and CDR2 FQNEAQ. Trimming removed 0 bases at V and 3 bases at J, with 6 bases between. CDR3 DNA: TGTGCCAGCAGCTTAGCGTACTACTACGAGCAGTACTTC. Encoded protein: CASSLAYYYEQYF. The entire variable domain, with the rest obtained from reference TRBV7-8 and TRBJ2-7, is as follows: GAGVSQSPRYKVAKRGQDVALRCDPISGHVSLFWYQQALGQGPEFLTYFQNEAQLDKSGLPSDRFFAERPEGSVSTLKIQRTQQEDSAVYLCASSLAYYYEQYFGPGTRLTVT.

This chain links TRBV27 with TRBJ1-5; D is unresolved. Trimming shortened V by 0 bases and J by 5 bases, and 8 bases separated the two germline ends. CDR1 and CDR2 (germline): MNHEY, SMNVEV (reference sequence). The CDR3 length is 14 residues. CDR3 in DNA: TGTGCCAGCAGTTTATCGCGAGGAGATCAGCCCCAGCATTTT. Its translation is CASSLSRGDQPQHF.

This clonotype was counted a few times. The rearrangement links TRBV14 to TRBJ2-3; a weak D match, TRBD1 (6 bases). The V gene's germline CDR1 is SGHDN and CDR2 FVKESK. V lost 0 bases, J lost 2 bases, and 18 bases lay in between. The CDR3 covers 18 residues. The CDR3 spells CASSQDITGRVLTDTQYF. The CDR3 DNA reads as TGTGCCAGCAGCCAAGATATAACAGGGCGAGTCCTCACAGATACGCAGTATTTT.

This clonotype was counted a few times. CDR3 amino acids: CASSQNSYTEAFF. CDR3 nucleotides: TGTGCCAGCAGCCAAAACAGCTACACTGAAGCTTTCTTT. V usage is TRBV14 and J usage is TRBJ1-1; D remains unclear. V was shortened by 2 bases and J by 3 bases, with 7 bases between the two germline ends. Germline values: CDR1 SGHDN, CDR2 FVKESK. The CDR3 runs 13 residues.

V usage is TRBV12-5 and J usage is TRBJ1-1; D uncertain. V was clipped by 1 base and J by 4 bases, with 7 bases between them. Germline CDR1 reads LGHNT; CDR2 reads FRNRAP. CDR3 length equals 13 residues. CDR3 sequence (DNA): TGTGCTAGTGGTTTGGAGGGTGGCACTGAAGCTTTCTTT. It translates to CASGLEGGTEAFF.

V gene TRBV7-8 combines with J gene TRBJ1-6; no definite D call. This CDR3 is 18 amino acids long. The V gene lost 2 bases and the J gene lost 0 bases, with 14 bases spanning the gap. Germline V gene data show CDR1 as SGHVS and CDR2 as FQNEAQ. The CDR3 protein is CASSLRQAPSSYNSPLHF. Written as DNA, the CDR3 is TGTGCCAGCAGCTTAAGGCAGGCTCCCAGCTCCTATAATTCACCCCTCCACTTT.

This clonotype was seen only a few times. This sequence may be a read error, since a much larger clone differs from it by one base. The chain couples TRBV12-3 or TRBV12-4 to TRBJ2-5, with D possibly TRBD1 on 5 matching bases. This CDR3 is built from 13 residues. The V end lost 6 bases, the J end lost 0 bases, and 8 bases lay between the germline ends. The CDR3 DNA is TGTGCCAGCAGACAGGCAAACCAAGAGACCCAGTACTTC. It is translated as CASRQANQETQYF.

The V call is TRBV5-1, the J call TRBJ2-1; TRBD1 is a possible D gene (6 bases). Trimming cost V 6 bases and J 0 bases, with 16 bases left between them. The CDR3 runs to 16 residues. Germline-derived CDR1 and CDR2 are SGHRS and YFSETQ. The CDR3 spells CASNNRDTSSYNEQFF. The CDR3 DNA sequence: TGCGCCAGCAACAACCGGGACACCAGCTCCTACAATGAGCAGTTCTTC.

This clonotype has more than one count but fewer than ten. J is TRBJ2-1 and V is TRBV6-5, with D possibly being TRBD2 (5 bases). The CDR3 consists of 13 residues. V shed 7 bases and J shed 9 bases, with 16 bases lying between them. The germline gives CDR1 MNHEY, CDR2 SVGAGI. The CDR3 spells CASTSGAGGEQFF. CDR3 in DNA: TGTGCCAGCACCTCCGGAGCAGGAGGTGAGCAGTTCTTC.

The chain links TRBV7-4 to TRBJ1-6; 7 bases line up with TRBD1. V dropped 6 bases and J dropped 1; count of bases not matched to a gene: 9. The CDR3 has 17 residues. Germline V gene sequence: CDR1 SGHVT, CDR2 SQSDAQ. CDR3 residues: CASSQTGIRSYNSPLHF. CDR3 sequence (DNA): TGTGCCAGCAGTCAGACAGGGATCCGGTCCTATAATTCACCCCTCCACTTT.

The chain joins TRBV5-5 to TRBJ1-2; D remains ambiguous. From germline, CDR1 is SGHKS and CDR2 YYEKEE (reference sequence). V dropped 4 bases and J dropped 2 bases, with 6 bases sitting between them. The CDR3 has 12 amino acids. The CDR3: CASSRENYGYTF. CDR3 DNA: TGTGCCAGCAGCAGGGAGAACTATGGCTACACCTTC.

The sample holds a few counts of this clonotype. The V call is TRBV5-5, the J call TRBJ1-1, with D hard to call. There are 15 residues in the CDR3. V was pared by 0 bases and J by 0 bases, with 9 bases between. CDR1 and CDR2 from the germline V gene are SGHKS and YYEKEE (reference sequence). CDR3 DNA sequence: TGTGCCAGCAGCTTGGAGTGGCAGCTGAACACTGAAGCTTTCTTT. Encoded protein: CASSLEWQLNTEAFF.

The CDR3 nucleotides read TGTGCCAGCAGCCTCTGGGGACAGGATTACAATGAGCAGTTCTTC. Amino acids: CASSLWGQDYNEQFF. The V and J genes are TRBV7-6 and TRBJ2-1, with 8 bases that match TRBD1. CDR1 is SGHVS, CDR2 FNYEAQ, per germline. CDR3 length equals 15 residues. Losses at the gene ends were 5 bases for V and 4 bases for J; bases not matched to a gene: 7.